The rows below give T cell receptor beta chains drawn from one sample of a study of T cell responses to AZD1222 COVID-19 vaccine. TCRdb's table, derived via immunoSEQ multiplex PCR, lists solely in-frame clones and lacks some. Among 120,000 or so clones, about nine tenths were seen once, and the ten largest hold approximately 1.1%. The sequences come from peripheral blood, collected on day 0 of AZD1222 vaccination. Receptors were obtained from an adult in good health. CDR3s include the opening cysteine and the closing phenylalanine or tryptophan. D genes are given only for firm matches. The size entry is marked missing in some rows and otherwise reads once, few, many or a size class.

>TRBJ1-2|NA|NA|TRBV7-2
TGTGCCAGCAGCTTACCCCTTACACCAAACTATGGCTACACCTTC
CASSLPLTPNYGYTF
>TRBJ2-7|TRBD2|once|TRBV3-1/TRBV3-2
TGTGCCAGCAGCCGGGCTCCGGGACTAGCCTACGAGCAGTACTTC
CASSRAPGLAYEQYF
>TRBJ1-3|NA|NA|TRBV6-5
TGTGCCAGCATCTCCGGGACGGCAGCTGGAAACACCATATATTTT
CASISGTAAGNTIYF
>TRBJ2-1|NA|NA|TRBV19
TGTGCCAGTAGTATCCTAGGCAATACCGGGGATGAGCAGTTCTTC
CASSILGNTGDEQFF
>TRBJ2-1|NA|NA|TRBV19
TGTGCCAGTAGTGAGGAAGGGGAGGGGGCCCCCTACAATGAGCAGTTCTTC
CASSEEGEGAPYNEQFF
>TRBJ2-7|NA|NA|TRBV21-1
TGTGCCAGCAGCGGTCGGGTCGATCCTGCCGGGACCTACGAGCAGTACTTC
CASSGRVDPAGTYEQYF
>TRBJ2-5|NA|NA|TRBV24-1
TGTGCCACCAGTGATTCCCCTGTGGAGACCCAGTACTTC
CATSDSPVETQYF
>TRBJ2-1|TRBD2|NA|TRBV4-2
TGTGCCAGCAGCCGCAACGGGGGGAGCTCCTACAATGAGCAGTTCTTC
CASSRNGGSSYNEQFF
>TRBJ2-7|TRBD1|once|TRBV6-5
TGTGCCAGCAGTTTGACAGGGGACAGCTCCTACGAGCAGTACTTC
CASSLTGDSSYEQYF
>TRBJ2-5|TRBD2|few|TRBV4-1
TGCGCCAGCAGCCATGTATCGGGACTAGCGGGCGGATTAGAGACCCAGTACTTC
CASSHVSGLAGGLETQYF
>TRBJ1-2|NA|once|TRBV6-1
TGTGCCAGCAGTGAAGACGGCAGGGTTAACTATGGCTACACCTTC
CASSEDGRVNYGYTF
>TRBJ2-2|NA|NA|TRBV6-5
TGTGCCAGCAGCCCCGATATTCCCACCGGGGAGCTGTTTTTT
CASSPDIPTGELFF
>TRBJ1-2|TRBD1|NA|TRBV9
TGTGCCAGCAGCCCCGGGACAGGGCACTATGGCTACACCTTC
CASSPGTGHYGYTF
>TRBJ1-2|TRBD1|NA|TRBV5-1
TGCGCCAGCAGCCGGGACAGCTATGGCTACACCTTC
CASSRDSYGYTF
>TRBJ2-2|NA|NA|TRBV5-1
TGCGCCAGCAGCTTGTTCAGGGCACACACCGGGGAGCTGTTTTTT
CASSLFRAHTGELFF
>TRBJ2-3|NA|NA|TRBV28
TGTGCCAGCAGTTCAACAGGGTCAGATACGCAGTATTTT
CASSSTGSDTQYF
>TRBJ1-1|NA|NA|TRBV27
TGTCCCCTGCAGGGTCCGAACACTGAAGCTTTCTTT
CPLQGPNTEAFF
>TRBJ1-1|TRBD1|NA|TRBV6-1
TGTGCCAGCAGTGAGGACAGGCTCCAAATCCTGGCTTTCTTT
CASSEDRLQILAFF
>TRBJ1-5|NA|NA|TRBV28
TGTGCCAGCACTGCAGGCCAGGGCCCTTGGGGGCCCCAGCATTTT
CASTAGQGPWGPQHF
>TRBJ1-2|NA|once|TRBV5-8
TGTGCCAGCAGCTTGGGGGGTCCCTATGGCTACACCTTC
CASSLGGPYGYTF